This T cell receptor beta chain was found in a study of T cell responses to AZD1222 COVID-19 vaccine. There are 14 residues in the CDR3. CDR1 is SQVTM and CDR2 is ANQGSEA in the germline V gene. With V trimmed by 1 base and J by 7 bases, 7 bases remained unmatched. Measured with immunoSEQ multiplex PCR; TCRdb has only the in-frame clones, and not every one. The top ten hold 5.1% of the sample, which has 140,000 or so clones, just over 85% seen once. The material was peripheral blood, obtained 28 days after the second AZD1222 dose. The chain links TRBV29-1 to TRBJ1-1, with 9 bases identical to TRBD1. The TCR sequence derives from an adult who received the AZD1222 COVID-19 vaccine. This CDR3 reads CSVEGTGEWIEAFF. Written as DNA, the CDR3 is TGCAGCGTTGAAGGGACAGGGGAGTGGATTGAAGCTTTCTTT.